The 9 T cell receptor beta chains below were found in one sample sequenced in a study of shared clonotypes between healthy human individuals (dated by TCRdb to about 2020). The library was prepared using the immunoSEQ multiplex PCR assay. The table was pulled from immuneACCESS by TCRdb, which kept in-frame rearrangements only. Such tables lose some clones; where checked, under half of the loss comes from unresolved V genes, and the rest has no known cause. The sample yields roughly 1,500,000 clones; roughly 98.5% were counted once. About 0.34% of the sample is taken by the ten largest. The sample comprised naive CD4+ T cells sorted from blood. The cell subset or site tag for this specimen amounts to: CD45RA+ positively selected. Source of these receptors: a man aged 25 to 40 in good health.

The CDR3 here is CASSLTSGVNTGELFF. As DNA, the CDR3 is TGCGCCAGCAGTTTGACTAGCGGGGTGAACACCGGGGAGCTGTTTTTT. This chain links TRBV10-2 with TRBJ2-2, with TRBD2 identical over 11 bases. The CDR3 extends over 16 amino acids. J lost 1 base, V lost 5 bases, and 3 bases had no gene match. Germline lookup yields CDR1 WSHSY and CDR2 SAAADI.

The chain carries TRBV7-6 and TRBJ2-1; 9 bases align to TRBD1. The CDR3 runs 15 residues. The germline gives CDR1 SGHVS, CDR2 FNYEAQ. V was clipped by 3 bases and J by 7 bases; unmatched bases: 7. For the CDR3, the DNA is TGTGCCAGCAGCTTGGTAGGGACAGGGTTGAATGAGCAGTTCTTC. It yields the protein CASSLVGTGLNEQFF.

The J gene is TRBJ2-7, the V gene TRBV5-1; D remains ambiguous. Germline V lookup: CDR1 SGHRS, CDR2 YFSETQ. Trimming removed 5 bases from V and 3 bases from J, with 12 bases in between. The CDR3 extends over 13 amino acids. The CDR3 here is CASSLTVGYEQYF. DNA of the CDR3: TGCGCCAGCAGTCTGACGGTAGGCTACGAGCAGTACTTC.

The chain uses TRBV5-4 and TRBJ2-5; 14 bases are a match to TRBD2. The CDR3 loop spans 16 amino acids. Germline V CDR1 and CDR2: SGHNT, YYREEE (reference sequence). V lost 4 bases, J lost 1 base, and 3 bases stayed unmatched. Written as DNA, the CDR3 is TGTGCCAGCAGCCCTGGGACTAGCGGGAGCCAAGAGACCCAGTACTTC. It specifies CASSPGTSGSQETQYF. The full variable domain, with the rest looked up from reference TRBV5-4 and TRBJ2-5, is ETGVTQSPTHLIKTRGQQVTLRCSSQSGHNTVSWYQQALGQGPQFIFQYYREEENGRGNFPPRFSGLQFPNYSSELNVNALELDDSALYLCASSPGTSGSQETQYFGPGTRLLVL.

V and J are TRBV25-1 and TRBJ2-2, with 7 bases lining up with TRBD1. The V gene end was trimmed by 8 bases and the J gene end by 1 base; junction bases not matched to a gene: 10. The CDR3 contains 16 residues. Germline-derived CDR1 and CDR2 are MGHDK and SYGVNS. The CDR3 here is CASAEPGQQNTGELFF. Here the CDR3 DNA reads TGTGCCAGCGCAGAACCGGGACAGCAGAACACCGGGGAGCTGTTTTTT.

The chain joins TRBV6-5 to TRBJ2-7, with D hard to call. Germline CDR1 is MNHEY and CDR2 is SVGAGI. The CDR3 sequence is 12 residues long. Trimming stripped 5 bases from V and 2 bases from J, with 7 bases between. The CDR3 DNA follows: TGTGCCAGCAGTCAGGATACCTACGAGCAGTACTTC. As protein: CASSQDTYEQYF.

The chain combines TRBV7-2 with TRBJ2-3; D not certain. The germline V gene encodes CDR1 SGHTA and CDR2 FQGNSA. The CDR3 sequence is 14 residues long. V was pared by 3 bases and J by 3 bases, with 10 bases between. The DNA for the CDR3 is TGTGCCAGCAGCTTCTCCCGTAGGACAGATACGCAGTATTTT. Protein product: CASSFSRRTDTQYF.

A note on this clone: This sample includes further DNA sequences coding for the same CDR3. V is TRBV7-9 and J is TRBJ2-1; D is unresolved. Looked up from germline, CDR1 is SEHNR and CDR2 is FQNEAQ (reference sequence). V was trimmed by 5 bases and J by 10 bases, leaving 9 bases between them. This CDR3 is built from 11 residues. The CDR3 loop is CASSPTHEQFF. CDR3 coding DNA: TGTGCCAGCAGCCCGACTCACGAGCAGTTCTTC.

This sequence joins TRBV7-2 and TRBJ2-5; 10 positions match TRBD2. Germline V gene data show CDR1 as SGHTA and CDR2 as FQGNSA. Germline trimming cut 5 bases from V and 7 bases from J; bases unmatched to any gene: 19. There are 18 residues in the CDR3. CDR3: CASSPELALAGVWGTQYF. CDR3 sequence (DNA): TGTGCCAGCAGCCCCGAACTAGCGCTAGCGGGAGTTTGGGGGACCCAGTACTTC.